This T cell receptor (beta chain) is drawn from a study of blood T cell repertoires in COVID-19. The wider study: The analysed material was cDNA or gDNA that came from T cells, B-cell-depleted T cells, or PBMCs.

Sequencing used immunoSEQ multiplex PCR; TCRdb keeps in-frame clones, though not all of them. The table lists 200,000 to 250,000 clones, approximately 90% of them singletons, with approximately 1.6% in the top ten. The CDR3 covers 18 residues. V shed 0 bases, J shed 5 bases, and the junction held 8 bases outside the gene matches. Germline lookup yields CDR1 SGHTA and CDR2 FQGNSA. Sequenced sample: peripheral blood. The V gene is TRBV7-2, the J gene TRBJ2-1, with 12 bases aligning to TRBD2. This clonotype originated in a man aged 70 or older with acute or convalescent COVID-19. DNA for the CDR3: TGTGCCAGCAGCTTAGCGCCGGCTAGCGGGAGGGGGAACAATGAGCAGTTCTTC. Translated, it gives CASSLAPASGRGNNEQFF.